The 16 T cell receptor beta chains in this list originate from one sample, sequenced in a study of T cells in women clearing cervical HPV infection. TCRdb's copy holds only in-frame clones and misses some; the assay was immunoSEQ multiplex PCR. The sample includes over 15,000 clones. The sample taken for sequencing was blood buffy coat. The origin of the receptors is a woman between 18 and 70 years old with a cervical HPV16 infection that either progressed to CIN3+ or cleared (not recorded which).

Concerning this clone: The read comes to an end 3 residues before the CDR3 does, leaving the germline J gene to fill in the end. The J gene is TRBJ1-2, the V gene TRBV18; 7 nucleotides agree with TRBD1. V was clipped by 2 bases and J by 3 bases; unmatched bases: 9. This CDR3 comprises 16 residues. Per germline, CDR1 KGHSH and CDR2 LQKENI. CDR3 DNA, as far as it was read: TGTGCCAGCTCACCAAGAACAGGGGCAGTGGACTATGGC. Its protein product is CASSPRTGAVDYG. The full CDR3 protein reads CASSPRTGAVDYGYTF.

About this clone: The DNA ends 3 residues before the CDR3 does, and the rest of the CDR3 is filled in from the germline J gene. This chain joins TRBV6-4 and TRBJ1-6; D might be TRBD1 (5 bases). Trimming removed 10 bases from V and 0 bases from J, with 13 bases in between. CDR1 is MRHNA, CDR2 SNTAGT, per germline. This CDR3 is built from 15 residues. CDR3 protein: CAIKGQSSYNSPLHF. The sequenced CDR3 bases are TGTGCCATAAAGGGGCAGAGCTCCTATAATTCACCC.

A remark on this clone: The read halts 3 residues ahead of the CDR3 end, with the missing end drawn from the germline J gene. The chain combines TRBV20-1 with TRBJ1-2; a possible D gene is TRBD1 (5 bases). Germline lookup yields CDR1 DFQATT and CDR2 SNEGSKA (reference sequence). V lost 5 bases and J 5 bases, leaving 15 bases between the germline ends. The CDR3 spans 13 residues. Incomplete CDR3 DNA: TGCAGTGCTGACCAGGGAATTTCGTATGGC. Translating it yields CSADQGISYG. The whole CDR3 region reads CSADQGISYGYTF.

On this clone: Read coverage stops 3 residues before the CDR3 terminus; the germline J gene supplies the remainder. The chain combines TRBV7-2 with TRBJ2-5; 7 bases are shared with TRBD1. Germline trimming cut 3 bases from V and 4 bases from J; bases unmatched to any gene: 8. CDR1 and CDR2 from the germline V gene are SGHTA and FQGNSA. The CDR3 extends over 15 amino acids. Incomplete CDR3 DNA: TGTGCCAGCAGCTTGGACAACAGGGGTACAGAGACC. This gives the protein CASSLDNRGTET. The CDR3, in full, reads CASSLDNRGTETQYF.

As regards this clone: The read terminates 3 residues before the CDR3 end, so the remaining end is supplied by the germline J gene. V is TRBV6-1 and J is TRBJ1-4; D call uncertain. V was pared by 4 bases and J by 8 bases, with 11 bases between. The CDR3 runs 13 residues. CDR1 is MNHNS, CDR2 SASEGT, per germline. Partial CDR3 DNA: TGTGCCAGCAGTGTCCAAGTCGGGGAAAAA. Its translation: CASSVQVGEK. The CDR3 as a whole reads CASSVQVGEKLFF.

In the case of this clone: The read comes to an end 3 residues before the CDR3 does, leaving the germline J gene to fill in the end. V usage is TRBV20-1 and J usage is TRBJ2-7; D is perhaps TRBD1 (6 bases). The CDR3 extends over 13 amino acids. Trimming removed 1 base at V and 0 bases at J, with 7 bases between. The germline gives CDR1 DFQATT, CDR2 SNEGSKA (reference sequence). The sequenced CDR3 bases are TGCAGTGCTAGAGGGACAGCCTCCTACGAG. It specifies CSARGTASYE. The whole CDR3 is CSARGTASYEQYF.

Worth noting for this clone: The CDR3 extends 3 residues past the end of the read, so its final part is completed from the germline J gene. The gene calls are TRBV6-2 or TRBV6-3 and TRBJ1-5; tentatively, D is TRBD1 (6 bases). The ends were cut back, 5 bases at V and 2 bases at J, with 19 bases in the middle. This CDR3 contains 17 residues. Germline CDR1 MNHEY, CDR2 SVGEGT. The CDR3 protein is CASSHLQGRGGNQPQHF. The sequenced CDR3 bases are TGTGCCAGCAGTCACCTCCAGGGGAGAGGCGGCAATCAGCCC.

Note on this clone: The CDR3 end lies 3 residues beyond the end of the read and is filled in from the germline J gene. The chain has TRBV27 and TRBJ2-1; a weak D match, TRBD1 (6 bases). This CDR3 has 11 amino acids. Germline lookup yields CDR1 MNHEY and CDR2 SMNVEV (reference sequence). V was clipped by 11 bases and J by 4 bases, with 9 bases between them. CDR3 bases read: TGTGCCGCCAGGGGTTACAATGAG. It specifies CAARGYNE. The whole CDR3 reads CAARGYNEQFF.

For this clone: The missing CDR3 end, 3 residues past where the read stops, is filled in from the germline J gene. The chain couples TRBV12-3 or TRBV12-4 to TRBJ1-6; D is perhaps TRBD1 (5 bases). The CDR3 has 11 residues. Trimming removed 3 bases from V and 12 bases from J, with 6 bases in between. CDR3 amino acids: CASSLGGPLHF. Incomplete CDR3 DNA: TGTGCCAGCAGTTTGGGGGGACCC.

Concerning this clone: The observed sequence ends 3 residues before the CDR3 terminus, with the missing tail filled in from the germline J gene. The V and J genes are TRBV6-1 and TRBJ1-5; D uncertain. V was shortened by 0 bases and J by 4 bases, with 4 bases between the two germline ends. CDR3 length: 13 residues. The germline gives CDR1 MNHNS, CDR2 SASEGT. CDR3 loop: CASSEARNQPQHF. The covered CDR3 bases are TGTGCCAGCAGTGAAGCTAGAAATCAGCCC.

Of note for this clone: The read terminates 3 residues before the CDR3 end, so the remaining end is supplied by the germline J gene. The chain couples TRBV20-1 to TRBJ1-5, with no clear D. The CDR3 has 12 residues. Germline lookup yields CDR1 DFQATT and CDR2 SNEGSKA (reference sequence). With 0 bases removed from V and 4 bases from J, the gap between germline ends came to 4 bases. Partial CDR3 DNA: TGCAGTGCTAGAGAATCTAATCAGCCC. Encoded protein: CSARESNQP. Given in full, the CDR3 is CSARESNQPQHF.

Comment on this clone: The sequence runs out 3 residues before the end of the CDR3; the remainder is reconstructed from the germline J gene. V gene TRBV5-1 combines with J gene TRBJ2-5; D call uncertain. Germline V lookup: CDR1 SGHRS, CDR2 YFSETQ. The ends were cut back, 0 bases at V and 5 bases at J, with 5 bases in the middle. The CDR3 loop spans 12 amino acids. CDR3 loop: CASSLEGETQYF. The sequenced part of the CDR3 DNA is TGCGCCAGCAGCTTGGAAGGGGAGACC.

Remarks on this clone: The sequenced fragment ends 3 residues before the CDR3 boundary, so the rest is inferred from the germline J gene. This chain links TRBV7-2 with TRBJ1-2; D possibly corresponds to TRBD1 (6 bases). The germline V gene has CDR1 SGHTA and CDR2 FQGNSA. The CDR3 totals 14 residues. Incomplete CDR3 DNA: TGTGCCAGCAGCCCAGGGGAGCAATACAATGAC. Its protein product is CASSPGEQYND. The whole CDR3 is CASSPGEQYNDYTF.

A remark on this clone: Read data end 3 residues before the CDR3 end; the end is taken from the germline J gene. This chain links TRBV6-2 or TRBV6-3 with TRBJ1-2; a possible D gene is TRBD1 (5 bases). The CDR3 has 15 residues. Germline CDR1 is MNHEY and CDR2 is SVGEGT. CDR3 sequence: CASSYAGDSSYDYTF. The CDR3 DNA, read in part, is TGTGCCAGCAGTTATGCTGGCGACAGCTCCTACGAC.

About this clone: Coverage ceases 3 residues before the CDR3 finishes, and the germline J gene fills in the end. The gene calls are TRBV18 and TRBJ1-2; no reliable D call. CDR1 and CDR2 from the germline V gene are KGHSH and LQKENI. CDR3 length: 14 residues. The CDR3 sequence: CASSPPRSYNDYTF. The part of the CDR3 DNA that was read is TGTGCCAGCTCACCACCCCGAAGTTACAATGAC.

CDR3 in amino acids: CASRQNQETQYF. The part of the CDR3 DNA that was read is TGTGCCAGCAGACAGAACCAAGAGACG. The gene calls are TRBV2 and TRBJ2-3; D is unclear. The read halts 3 residues ahead of the CDR3 end, with the missing end drawn from the germline J gene. CDR3 length: 12 amino acids. Germline V gives CDR1 SNHLY, CDR2 FYNNEI.